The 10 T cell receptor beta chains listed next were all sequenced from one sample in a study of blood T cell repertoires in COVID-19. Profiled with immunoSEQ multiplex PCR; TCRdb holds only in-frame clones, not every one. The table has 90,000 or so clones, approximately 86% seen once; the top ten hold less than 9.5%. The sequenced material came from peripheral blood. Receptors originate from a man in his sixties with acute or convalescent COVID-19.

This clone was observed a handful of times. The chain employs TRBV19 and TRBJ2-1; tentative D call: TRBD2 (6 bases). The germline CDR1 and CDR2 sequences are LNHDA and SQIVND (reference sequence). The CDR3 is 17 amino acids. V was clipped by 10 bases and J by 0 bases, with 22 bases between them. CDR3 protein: CATRPEGLSGSYNEQFF. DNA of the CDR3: TGTGCCACCCGACCCGAGGGACTTTCAGGCTCCTACAATGAGCAGTTCTTC.

The CDR3 loop is CASRGGLGDNQPQHF. CDR3 bases: TGTGCCAGCAGGGGGGGACTCGGCGACAATCAGCCCCAGCATTTT. V gene TRBV6-5 combines with J gene TRBJ1-5; D possibly corresponds to TRBD1 (5 bases). The V gene lost 6 bases and the J gene lost 3 bases, with 15 bases spanning the gap. Germline CDR1 and CDR2: MNHEY and SVGAGI. CDR3 length: 15 residues.

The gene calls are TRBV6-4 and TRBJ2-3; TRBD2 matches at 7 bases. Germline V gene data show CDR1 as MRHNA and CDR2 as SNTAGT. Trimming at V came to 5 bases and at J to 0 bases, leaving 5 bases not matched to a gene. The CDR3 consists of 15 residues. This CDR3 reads CASSTLAASTDTQYF. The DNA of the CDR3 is TGTGCCAGCAGTACTCTAGCGGCTAGCACAGATACGCAGTATTTT.

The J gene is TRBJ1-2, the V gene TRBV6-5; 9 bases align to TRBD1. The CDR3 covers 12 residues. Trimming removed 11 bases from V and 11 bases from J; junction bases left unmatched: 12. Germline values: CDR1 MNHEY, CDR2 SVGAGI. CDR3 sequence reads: CAVKQGALGYTF. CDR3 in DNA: TGTGCCGTCAAACAGGGGGCGCTGGGATACACCTTC.

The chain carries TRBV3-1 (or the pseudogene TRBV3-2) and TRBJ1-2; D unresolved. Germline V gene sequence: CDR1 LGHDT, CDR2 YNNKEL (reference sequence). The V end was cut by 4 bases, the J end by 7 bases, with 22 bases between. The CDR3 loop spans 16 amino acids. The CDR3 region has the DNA TGTGCCAGCAGCCCCACCACGGGAGCGGGTCGTCGTGGCTACACCTTC. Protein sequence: CASSPTTGAGRRGYTF.

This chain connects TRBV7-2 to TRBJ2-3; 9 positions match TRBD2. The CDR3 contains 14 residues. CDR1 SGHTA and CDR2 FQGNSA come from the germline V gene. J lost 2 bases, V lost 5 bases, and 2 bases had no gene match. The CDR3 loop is CASSPGLATDTQYF. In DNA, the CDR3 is TGTGCCAGCAGCCCGGGACTAGCCACAGATACGCAGTATTTT.

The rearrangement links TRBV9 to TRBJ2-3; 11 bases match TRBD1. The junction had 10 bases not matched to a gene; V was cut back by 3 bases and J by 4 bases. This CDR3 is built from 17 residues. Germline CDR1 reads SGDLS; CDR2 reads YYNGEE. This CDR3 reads CASSGLRRDRGADTQYF. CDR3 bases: TGTGCCAGCAGCGGATTGCGCCGGGACAGGGGGGCAGATACGCAGTATTTT.

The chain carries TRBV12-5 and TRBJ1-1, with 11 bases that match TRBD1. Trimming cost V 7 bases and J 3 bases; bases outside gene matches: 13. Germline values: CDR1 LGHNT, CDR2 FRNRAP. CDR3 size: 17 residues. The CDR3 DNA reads TGTGCTAGTGCCTTTCTCGGACAGGGGGCTTTTTACACTGAAGCTTTCTTT. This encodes CASAFLGQGAFYTEAFF.

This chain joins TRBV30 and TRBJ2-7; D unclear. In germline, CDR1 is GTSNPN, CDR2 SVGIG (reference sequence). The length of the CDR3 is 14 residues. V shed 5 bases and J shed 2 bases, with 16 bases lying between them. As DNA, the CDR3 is TGTGCCTGGTCTAGGTTAGTCCTACCCTACGAGCAGTACTTC. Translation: CAWSRLVLPYEQYF.

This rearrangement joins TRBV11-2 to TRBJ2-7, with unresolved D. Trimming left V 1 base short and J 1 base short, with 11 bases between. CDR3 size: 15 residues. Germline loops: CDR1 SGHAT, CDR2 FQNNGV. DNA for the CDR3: TGTGCCAGCAGCTTAGTATTTGGGCAGTCCTACGAGCAGTACTTC. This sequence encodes CASSLVFGQSYEQYF.